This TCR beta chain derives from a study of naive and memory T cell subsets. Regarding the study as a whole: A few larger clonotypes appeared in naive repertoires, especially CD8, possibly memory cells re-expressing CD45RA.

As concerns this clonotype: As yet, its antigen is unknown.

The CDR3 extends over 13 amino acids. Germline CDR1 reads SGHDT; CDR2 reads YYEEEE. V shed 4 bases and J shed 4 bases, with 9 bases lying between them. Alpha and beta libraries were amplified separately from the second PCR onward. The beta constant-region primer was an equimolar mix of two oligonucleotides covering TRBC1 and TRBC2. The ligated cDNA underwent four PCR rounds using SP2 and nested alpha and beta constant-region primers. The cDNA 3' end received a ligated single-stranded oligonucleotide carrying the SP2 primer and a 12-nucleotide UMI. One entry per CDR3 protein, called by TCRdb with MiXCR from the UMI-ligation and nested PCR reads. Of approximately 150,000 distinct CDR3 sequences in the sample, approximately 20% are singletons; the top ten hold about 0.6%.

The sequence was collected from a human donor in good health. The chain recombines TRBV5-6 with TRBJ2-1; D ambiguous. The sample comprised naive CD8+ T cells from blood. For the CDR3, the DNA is TGTGCCAGCAGCACCGGACCATACAATGAGCAGTTCTTC. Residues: CASSTGPYNEQFF.